The 16 T cell receptor beta chains below were found in one sample sequenced in a study of T cell responses to AZD1222 COVID-19 vaccine. Method: immunoSEQ multiplex PCR; TCRdb's copy keeps in-frame clones and lacks some. The sample yields tens of thousands of clones, about 80% seen once. The sample consisted of peripheral blood, taken 28 days after the second AZD1222 dose. The receptors were gathered from an adult who received the AZD1222 COVID-19 vaccine.

The chain carries TRBV7-2 and TRBJ2-1; possible D gene TRBD2, 6 bases. The CDR3 sequence is 14 residues long. Trimming removed 1 base at V and 8 bases at J, with 12 bases between. Germline CDR1 is SGHTA and CDR2 is FQGNSA. CDR3 residues: CASSLVSSADEQFF. CDR3 DNA: TGTGCCAGCAGCTTAGTTTCTAGCGCGGATGAGCAGTTCTTC. Combining the CDR3 with reference TRBV7-2 and TRBJ2-1 gives the whole variable domain GAGVSQSPSNKVTEKGKDVELRCDPISGHTALYWYRQSLGQGLEFLIYFQGNSAPDKSGLPSDRFSAERTGGSVSTLTIQRTQQEDSAVYLCASSLVSSADEQFFGPGTRLTVL.

The rearrangement uses TRBV13 and TRBJ1-2; possible D gene TRBD1, 5 bases. CDR1 and CDR2 from the germline V gene are PRHDT and FYEKMQ (reference sequence). Trimming removed 4 bases from V and 1 base from J, with 10 bases in between. This CDR3 comprises 14 residues. The CDR3 loop is CASSYRGGNYGYTF. CDR3 DNA: TGTGCCAGCAGCTACCGGGGGGGTAACTATGGCTACACCTTC.

This clone has only one observation. The chain recombines TRBV7-2 with TRBJ1-1; D remains ambiguous. This CDR3 contains 16 residues. Germline assignment: CDR1 SGHTA and CDR2 FQGNSA. V was shortened by 5 bases and J by 4 bases, with 20 bases between the two germline ends. The CDR3, as DNA: TGTGCCAGCAGCCCTAGCCCACGGGCGTTCGGCACTGAAGCTTTCTTT. Protein: CASSPSPRAFGTEAFF.

V usage is TRBV19 and J usage is TRBJ2-3; 8 nucleotides line up with TRBD2. In germline, CDR1 is LNHDA, CDR2 SQIVND (reference sequence). Trimming at V came to 8 bases and at J to 1 base, leaving 8 bases not matched to a gene. This CDR3 contains 15 residues. The CDR3 loop is CASGAGVVGTDTQYF. CDR3 DNA: TGTGCCAGTGGAGCGGGGGTGGTAGGCACAGATACGCAGTATTTT.

The rearrangement uses TRBV28 and TRBJ2-2; D possibly matches TRBD1 or TRBD2 (5 bases each). Trimming left V 7 bases short and J 1 base short, with 22 bases between. This CDR3 is built from 18 residues. CDR1 is MDHEN, CDR2 SYDVKM, per germline. CDR3 protein: CASITSAPGTENTGELFF. The CDR3 DNA reads TGTGCCAGCATTACCTCAGCACCAGGGACCGAGAACACCGGGGAGCTGTTTTTT.

V is TRBV7-9 and J is TRBJ2-5, with D possibly TRBD2 on 7 matching bases. In germline, CDR1 is SEHNR, CDR2 FQNEAQ (reference sequence). This CDR3 is 14 amino acids long. Deletions cut 6 bases from V and 5 bases from J, with 16 bases between. The CDR3 here is CASSSPGGRETQYF. Here the CDR3 DNA reads TGTGCCAGCAGTTCACCGGGGGGCCGGGAGACCCAGTACTTC.

This clone has a handful of counts. This rearrangement joins TRBV9 to TRBJ2-3; no firm D call. The CDR3 has 15 residues. In germline, CDR1 is SGDLS, CDR2 YYNGEE. Between the trimmed V and J ends, which lost 2 bases and 1 base, there was a span of 11 bases. For the CDR3, the DNA is TGTGCCAGCAGCGTGAATGGCGGTGGCACAGATACGCAGTATTTT. Translation gives CASSVNGGGTDTQYF.

The CDR3 loop reads CASSEQPGQGTEAFF. The CDR3 coding sequence is TGTGCCAGCAGTGAGCAACCGGGACAGGGAACTGAAGCTTTCTTT. V is TRBV6-1 and J is TRBJ1-1, with 9 bases that match TRBD1. Germline CDR1 MNHNS, CDR2 SASEGT. This CDR3 has 15 residues. The V gene end was trimmed by 3 bases and the J gene end by 5 bases; junction bases not matched to a gene: 7.

This chain connects TRBV3-1 (or the pseudogene TRBV3-2) to TRBJ1-1, with D possibly being TRBD1 (5 bases). Between the trimmed V and J ends, which lost 0 bases and 10 bases, there was a span of 15 bases. The CDR3 consists of 14 residues. Germline CDR1 LGHDT, CDR2 YNNKEL (reference sequence). In nucleotides, the CDR3 is TGTGCCAGCAGCCAAGAGTCGGGGGGTCAGGTAGCTTTCTTT. Translated: CASSQESGGQVAFF.

This clone was seen only a few times. J is TRBJ2-2 and V is TRBV3-1 (or the pseudogene TRBV3-2), with no clear D. V lost 1 base, J lost 6 bases, and 9 bases lay in between. Germline-derived CDR1 and CDR2 are LGHDT and YNNKEL (reference sequence). The CDR3 extends over 14 amino acids. CDR3 sequence (DNA): TGTGCCAGCAGCCAAGCGGGCCTGGCCGGGGAGCTGTTTTTT. Encoded protein: CASSQAGLAGELFF.

This chain connects TRBV6-5 to TRBJ1-1; D might be TRBD1 (5 bases). Trimming left V 8 bases short and J 4 bases short, with 17 bases between. The CDR3 has 14 residues. Germline CDR1 MNHEY, CDR2 SVGAGI. CDR3 in DNA: TGTGCCAGCTGGGACCAAACCCGGCGCACTGAAGCTTTCTTT. It specifies CASWDQTRRTEAFF.

The J gene is TRBJ2-3, the V gene TRBV19, with TRBD1 matching over 9 bases. Per germline, CDR1 LNHDA and CDR2 SQIVND (reference sequence). V was pared by 5 bases and J by 1 base, with 7 bases of the junction left unmatched. This CDR3 comprises 16 residues. CDR3 DNA: TGTGCCAGTAGTCCGCGGACAGGGGCCGGCACAGATACGCAGTATTTT. It codes for CASSPRTGAGTDTQYF. Combining the CDR3 with reference TRBV19 and TRBJ2-3 gives the whole variable domain DGGITQSPKYLFRKEGQNVTLSCEQNLNHDAMYWYRQDPGQGLRLIYYSQIVNDFQKGDIAEGYSVSREKKESFPLTVTSAQKNPTAFYLCASSPRTGAGTDTQYFGPGTRLTVL.

The gene calls are TRBV10-2 and TRBJ1-1; D may be TRBD1 (6 bases). The CDR3 is 15 residues long. The germline V gene encodes CDR1 WSHSY and CDR2 SAAADI. V was cut by 3 bases and J by 2 bases, with 13 bases left in between. The CDR3: CASSDPGTPNTEAFF. CDR3 sequence (DNA): TGCGCCAGCAGTGACCCCGGGACACCCAACACTGAAGCTTTCTTT.

This sequence joins TRBV4-1 and TRBJ2-2, with TRBD2 as a possible D gene (6 bases). This CDR3 is built from 16 residues. The germline V and J ends were trimmed by 1 base and 3 bases, with 12 bases remaining between them. CDR1 is MGHRA, CDR2 YSYEKL, per germline. The CDR3 is CASSQVTRGYTGELFF. The CDR3 DNA is TGCGCCAGCAGCCAAGTCACGCGGGGTTACACCGGGGAGCTGTTTTTT.

This chain joins TRBV12-3 or TRBV12-4 and TRBJ1-2; D is unclear. Between the trimmed V and J ends, which lost 6 bases and 8 bases, there was a span of 13 bases. CDR3 length: 12 amino acids. The CDR3 coding sequence is TGTGCCAGCAGCTTATCCCTCAGAGGCTACACCTTC. This codes for CASSLSLRGYTF.

The chain links TRBV5-1 to TRBJ1-1; D unresolved. Germline V CDR1 and CDR2: SGHRS, YFSETQ. V dropped 0 bases and J dropped 0 bases, with 6 bases sitting between them. This CDR3 has 14 amino acids. The CDR3 DNA sequence: TGCGCCAGCAGCTTGGAGGCTCTGAACACTGAAGCTTTCTTT. It yields the protein CASSLEALNTEAFF.